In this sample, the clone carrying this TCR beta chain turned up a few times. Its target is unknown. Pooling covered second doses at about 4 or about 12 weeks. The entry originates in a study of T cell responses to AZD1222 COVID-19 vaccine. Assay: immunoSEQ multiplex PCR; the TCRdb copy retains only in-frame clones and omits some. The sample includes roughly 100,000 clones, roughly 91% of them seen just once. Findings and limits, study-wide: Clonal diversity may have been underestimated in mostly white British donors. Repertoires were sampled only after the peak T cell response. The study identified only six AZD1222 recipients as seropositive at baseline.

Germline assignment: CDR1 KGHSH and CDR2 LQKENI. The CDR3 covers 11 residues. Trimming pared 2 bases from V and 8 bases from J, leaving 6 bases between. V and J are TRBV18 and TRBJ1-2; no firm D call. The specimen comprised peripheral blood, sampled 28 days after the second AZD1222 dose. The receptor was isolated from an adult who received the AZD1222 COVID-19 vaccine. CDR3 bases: TGTGCCAGCTCACCAGGCGAAGGCTACACCTTC. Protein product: CASSPGEGYTF.